Listed below are T cell receptor beta chains from one sample, sequenced in a study of cytomegalovirus exposure and HLA in healthy donors. Sequencing was performed with immunoSEQ multiplex PCR; in TCRdb, only in-frame clones are kept and a portion is missing. The sample shows about 180,000 clones, roughly four fifths of them seen only once. The sequenced material came from PBMCs. These receptors all come from a female donor in good health and CMV-seronegative. Both conserved end residues are part of each CDR3. The D gene is left open where the match is weak. Size tells how often a clone was seen (once, few, many) or the class of an expanded clone, and some rows leave it out.

TRBV7-9	NA	TRBJ2-5	TRBD1	CASSSPPGQGFKDGETQYF	TGTGCCAGCAGCTCACCACCGGGACAGGGGTTTAAGGATGGGGAGACCCAGTACTTC
TRBV19	few	TRBJ1-1	TRBD1	CASSPRKTGLNTEAFF	TGTGCCAGTAGTCCTAGAAAGACAGGGCTGAACACTGAAGCTTTCTTT
TRBV13	NA	TRBJ2-2	TRBD2	CASSPTSGGAEGTGELFF	TGTGCCAGCAGCCCAACTAGCGGGGGGGCCGAAGGCACCGGGGAGCTGTTTTTT
TRBV6-1	once	TRBJ1-5	NA	CASRAQGHSNQPQHF	TGTGCCAGCAGGGCTCAGGGTCACAGCAATCAGCCCCAGCATTTT
TRBV21-1	NA	TRBJ2-5	NA	CASSYVGVYQETQYF	TGTGCCAGCAGCTACGTCGGGGTTTACCAAGAGACCCAGTACTTC
TRBV27	NA	TRBJ2-2	TRBD2	CASRSDRSSGRDTGELFF	TGTGCCAGCAGATCCGACCGATCTAGCGGGAGGGACACCGGGGAGCTGTTTTTT
TRBV28	NA	TRBJ1-2	NA	CASSLRNYGYTF	TGTGCCAGCAGTTTGCGGAACTATGGCTACACCTTC
TRBV18	once	TRBJ2-3	TRBD2	CASSPAGGPTDTQYF	TGTGCCAGCTCACCTGCGGGGGGACCCACAGATACGCAGTATTTT
TRBV25-1	few	TRBJ2-7	NA	CASSPQSGAYEQYF	TGTGCCAGCAGTCCCCAAAGCGGAGCCTACGAGCAGTACTTC
TRBV30	NA	TRBJ1-5	NA	CAWSDRSNQPQHF	TGTGCCTGGAGTGACAGAAGCAATCAGCCCCAGCATTTT
TRBV25-1	NA	TRBJ1-5	NA	CASPTDQPQHF	TGTGCCAGCCCTACCGATCAGCCCCAGCATTTT
TRBV4-2	NA	TRBJ1-1	TRBD1	CASSQATRRQGLRYNTEAFF	TGTGCCAGCAGCCAGGCTACCCGTCGACAGGGGCTCAGGTACAACACTGAAGCTTTCTTT
TRBV6-5	NA	TRBJ1-3	TRBD1	CASSNPGQEKNTIYF	TGTGCCAGCAGTAACCCGGGACAGGAGAAGAACACCATATATTTT
TRBV6-5	NA	TRBJ1-5	NA	CASSSAGGNQPQHF	TGTGCCAGCAGTTCTGCAGGGGGCAATCAGCCCCAGCATTTT
TRBV15	NA	TRBJ2-7	TRBD1	CATSTGQGREQYF	TGTGCCACCAGCACGGGACAGGGTCGCGAGCAGTACTTC
TRBV6-6	NA	TRBJ2-7	TRBD1	CASSLTGGNEQYF	TGTGCCAGCAGCTTGACAGGGGGGAACGAGCAGTACTTC
TRBV15	NA	TRBJ2-4	TRBD2	CATSSPTGTKDIQYF	TGTGCCACCAGCAGTCCAACCGGGACTAAAGACATTCAGTACTTC
TRBV29-1	NA	TRBJ1-2	NA	CSAQSANYGYTF	TGCAGCGCCCAGTCAGCTAACTATGGCTACACCTTC
TRBV9	NA	TRBJ1-2	TRBD1	CASSVGGGQGWSGYTF	TGTGCCAGCAGCGTAGGAGGAGGACAGGGGTGGAGTGGCTACACCTTC
TRBV30	NA	TRBJ2-7	TRBD1	CAWSGQGFNEQYF	TGTGCCTGGAGCGGACAGGGTTTCAACGAGCAGTACTTC
TRBV4-1	NA	TRBJ2-7	NA	CASSQVEGQSYEQYF	TGCGCCAGCAGCCAAGTTGAAGGACAGTCCTACGAGCAGTACTTC
TRBV6-6	NA	TRBJ2-3	TRBD2	CASTLAGGADTQYF	TGTGCCAGCACTTTAGCGGGGGGAGCAGATACGCAGTATTTT
TRBV30	NA	TRBJ2-1	TRBD2	CAWSDGGFSYNEQFF	TGTGCCTGGAGTGACGGGGGGTTCTCCTACAATGAGCAGTTCTTC
TRBV6-4	NA	TRBJ1-2	NA	CASSYSSRGGFYGYTF	TGTGCCAGCAGTTACTCTAGCCGCGGGGGATTCTATGGCTACACCTTC
TRBV5-4	NA	TRBJ1-1	NA	CASSDSIVGGVAEAFF	TGTGCCAGCAGCGACTCCATAGTCGGGGGGGTGGCTGAAGCTTTCTTT
TRBV5-5	NA	TRBJ2-4	NA	CASSLGSSMQTQNIQYF	TGTGCCAGCAGCTTGGGGTCTTCGATGCAGACTCAAAACATTCAGTACTTC
TRBV27	NA	TRBJ2-7	TRBD2	CASSSQLAGEAYEQYF	TGTGCCAGCAGCTCCCAACTAGCGGGAGAGGCCTACGAGCAGTACTTC
TRBV29-1	NA	TRBJ1-1	TRBD1	CSGDRGLNTEAFF	TGCAGCGGGGACAGGGGCTTGAACACTGAAGCTTTCTTT
TRBV10-2	few	TRBJ2-1	NA	CASSHRGEQFF	TGCGCCAGCTCCCACCGAGGTGAGCAGTTCTTC
TRBV4-2	NA	TRBJ2-5	NA	CASSHGSGRGPPQETQYF	TGTGCCAGCAGCCATGGTAGTGGTCGAGGGCCCCCCCAAGAGACCCAGTACTTC
TRBV9	NA	TRBJ1-4	NA	CASSVGHAATNEKLFF	TGTGCCAGCAGCGTAGGGCACGCTGCAACTAATGAAAAACTGTTTTTT
TRBV11-2	NA	TRBJ1-1	TRBD1	CASSLGTGDTEAFF	TGTGCCAGCAGCTTAGGGACAGGGGACACTGAAGCTTTCTTT
TRBV5-4	NA	TRBJ2-7	NA	CASSFSEEQYF	TGTGCCAGCAGCTTTAGCGAGGAGCAGTACTTC
TRBV19	NA	TRBJ2-7	NA	CASSMVPRYEQYF	TGTGCCAGTAGTATGGTCCCGAGGTACGAGCAGTACTTC
TRBV5-8	NA	TRBJ2-6	NA	CASSFSGVGANVLTF	TGTGCCAGCAGCTTCTCAGGGGTCGGGGCCAACGTCCTGACTTTC
TRBV9	once	TRBJ2-2	TRBD2	CASSVAGVPGELFF	TGTGCCAGCAGCGTTGCGGGGGTCCCCGGGGAGCTGTTTTTT
TRBV7-2	NA	TRBJ1-2	TRBD1	CASSHTGDYGYTF	TGTGCCAGCAGCCACACAGGGGACTATGGCTACACCTTC
TRBV4-3	NA	TRBJ1-3	NA	CASSSLTGPGNTIYF	TGCGCCAGCAGCAGCCTAACAGGGCCCGGAAACACCATATATTTT
TRBV5-1	NA	TRBJ1-5	TRBD1	CASSLEGASNQPQHF	TGCGCCAGCAGCTTGGAGGGGGCGAGCAATCAGCCCCAGCATTTT
TRBV9	NA	TRBJ2-7	TRBD1	CASSVGGQGGIYEQYF	TGTGCCAGCAGCGTAGGGGGACAGGGGGGAATCTACGAGCAGTACTTC
TRBV19	NA	TRBJ1-1	NA	CASRELNTEAFF	TGTGCCAGTAGAGAGTTGAACACTGAAGCTTTCTTT
TRBV4-2	NA	TRBJ1-1	NA	CASSHQGYTEAFF	TGTGCCAGCAGCCATCAGGGCTACACTGAAGCTTTCTTT
TRBV19	NA	TRBJ1-5	TRBD1	CASSMGQTGGRNQPQHF	TGTGCCAGTAGTATGGGCCAGACAGGGGGGCGCAATCAGCCCCAGCATTTT
TRBV4-3	NA	TRBJ1-2	NA	CASSQGMGASYGYTF	TGCGCCAGCAGCCAGGGTATGGGGGCGAGCTATGGCTACACCTTC
TRBV5-1	few	TRBJ1-2	NA	CASSSGGTYQTYGYTF	TGCGCCAGCAGCTCGGGGGGGACCTATCAGACATATGGCTACACCTTC
TRBV15	NA	TRBJ2-7	TRBD1	CATSRTGTGAHEQYF	TGTGCCACCAGCAGAACCGGGACAGGGGCCCACGAGCAGTACTTC
TRBV19	NA	TRBJ2-5	NA	CASSMSSAQETQYF	TGTGCCAGTAGTATGAGTTCTGCACAGGAGACCCAGTACTTC
TRBV23-1	NA	TRBJ1-2	TRBD1	CASSQDRGPDGYTF	TGCGCCAGCAGTCAGGACAGGGGGCCGGATGGCTACACCTTC
TRBV6-5	NA	TRBJ1-2	TRBD1	CASSYREGARGYTF	TGTGCCAGCAGTTATCGTGAGGGGGCGCGGGGCTACACCTTC
TRBV7-3	NA	TRBJ2-2	TRBD2	CASSFRTSGNTGELFF	TGTGCCAGCAGCTTCCGGACTAGCGGGAACACCGGGGAGCTGTTTTTT
TRBV7-2	NA	TRBJ2-7	TRBD2	CASSSSLVPGGADEQYF	TGTGCCAGCAGCTCCTCCTTGGTGCCCGGGGGGGCAGACGAGCAGTACTTC